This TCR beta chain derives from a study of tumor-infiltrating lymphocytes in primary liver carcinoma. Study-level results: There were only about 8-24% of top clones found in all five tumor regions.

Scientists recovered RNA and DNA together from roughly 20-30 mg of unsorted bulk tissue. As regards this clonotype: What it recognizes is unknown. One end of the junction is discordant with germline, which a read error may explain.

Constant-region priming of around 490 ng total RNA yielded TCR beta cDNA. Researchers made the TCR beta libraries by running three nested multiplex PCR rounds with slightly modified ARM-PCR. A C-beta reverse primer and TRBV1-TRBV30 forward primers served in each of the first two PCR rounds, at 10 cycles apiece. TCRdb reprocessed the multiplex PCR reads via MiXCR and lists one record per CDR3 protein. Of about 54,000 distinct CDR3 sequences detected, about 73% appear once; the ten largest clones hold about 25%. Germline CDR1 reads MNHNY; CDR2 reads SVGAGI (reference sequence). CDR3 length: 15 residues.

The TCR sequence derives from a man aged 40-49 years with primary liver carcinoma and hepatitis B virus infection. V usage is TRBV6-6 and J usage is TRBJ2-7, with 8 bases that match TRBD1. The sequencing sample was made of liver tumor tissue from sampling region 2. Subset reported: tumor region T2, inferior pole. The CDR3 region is CASSYGWTGSYGQYF. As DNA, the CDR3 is TGTGCCAGCAGTTACGGCTGGACAGGGTCCTACGGGCAGTACTTC.